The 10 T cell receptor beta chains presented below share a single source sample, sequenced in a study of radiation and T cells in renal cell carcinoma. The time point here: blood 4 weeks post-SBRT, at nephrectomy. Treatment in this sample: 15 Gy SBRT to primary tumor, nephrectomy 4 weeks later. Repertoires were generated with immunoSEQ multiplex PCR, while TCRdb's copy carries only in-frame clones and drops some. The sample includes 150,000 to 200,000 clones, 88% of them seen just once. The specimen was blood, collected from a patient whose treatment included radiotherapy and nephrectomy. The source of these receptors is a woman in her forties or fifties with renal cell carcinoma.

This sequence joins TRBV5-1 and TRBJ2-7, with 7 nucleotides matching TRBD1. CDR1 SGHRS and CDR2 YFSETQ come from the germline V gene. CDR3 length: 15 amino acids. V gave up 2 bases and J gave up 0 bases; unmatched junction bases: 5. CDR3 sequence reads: CASSLSGQNSYEQYF. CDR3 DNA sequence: TGCGCCAGCAGCTTATCGGGACAGAACTCCTACGAGCAGTACTTC.

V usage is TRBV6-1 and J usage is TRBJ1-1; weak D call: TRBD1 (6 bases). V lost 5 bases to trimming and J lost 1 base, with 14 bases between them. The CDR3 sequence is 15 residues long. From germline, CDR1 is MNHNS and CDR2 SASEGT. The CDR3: CASSPSGGWNTEAFF. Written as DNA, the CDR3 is TGTGCCAGCAGTCCGTCGGGGGGCTGGAACACTGAAGCTTTCTTT.

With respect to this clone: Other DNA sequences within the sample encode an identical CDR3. CDR3: CASSLGGTTNEKLFF. The CDR3 nucleotides read TGTGCCAGCAGCTTGGGGGGTACGACTAATGAAAAACTGTTTTTT. The V and J genes are TRBV5-5 and TRBJ1-4; no firm D call. Germline assignment: CDR1 SGHKS and CDR2 YYEKEE (reference sequence). V was cut by 0 bases and J by 2 bases, with 8 bases left in between. There are 15 residues in the CDR3. The variable domain in full, with the rest retrieved from reference TRBV5-5 and TRBJ1-4, is DAGVTQSPTHLIKTRGQQVTLRCSPISGHKSVSWYQQVLGQGPQFIFQYYEKEERGRGNFPDRFSARQFPNYSSELNVNALLLGDSALYLCASSLGGTTNEKLFFGSGTQLSVL.

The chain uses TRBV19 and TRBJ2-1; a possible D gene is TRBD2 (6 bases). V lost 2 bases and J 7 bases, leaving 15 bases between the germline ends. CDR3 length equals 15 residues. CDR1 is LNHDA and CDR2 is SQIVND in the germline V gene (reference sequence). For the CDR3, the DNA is TGTGCCAGTAGTATAAGGAGGGCAGGGAGGAATGAGCAGTTCTTC. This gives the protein CASSIRRAGRNEQFF. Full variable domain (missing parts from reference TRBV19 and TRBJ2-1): DGGITQSPKYLFRKEGQNVTLSCEQNLNHDAMYWYRQDPGQGLRLIYYSQIVNDFQKGDIAEGYSVSREKKESFPLTVTSAQKNPTAFYLCASSIRRAGRNEQFFGPGTRLTVL.

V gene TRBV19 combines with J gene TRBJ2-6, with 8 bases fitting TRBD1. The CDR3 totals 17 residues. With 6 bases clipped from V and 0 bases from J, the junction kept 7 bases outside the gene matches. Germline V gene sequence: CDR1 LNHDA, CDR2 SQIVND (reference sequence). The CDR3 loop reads CASSPQGGSSGANVLTF. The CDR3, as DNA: TGTGCCAGTAGCCCACAGGGGGGTTCCTCTGGGGCCAACGTCCTGACTTTC. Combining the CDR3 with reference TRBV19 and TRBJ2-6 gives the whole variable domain DGGITQSPKYLFRKEGQNVTLSCEQNLNHDAMYWYRQDPGQGLRLIYYSQIVNDFQKGDIAEGYSVSREKKESFPLTVTSAQKNPTAFYLCASSPQGGSSGANVLTFGAGSRLTVL.

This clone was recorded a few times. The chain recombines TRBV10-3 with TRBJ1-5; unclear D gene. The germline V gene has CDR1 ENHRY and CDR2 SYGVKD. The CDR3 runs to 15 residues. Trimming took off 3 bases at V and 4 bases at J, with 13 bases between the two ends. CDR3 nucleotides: TGTGCCATCAGTGATTTAGGGTCAGGAAATCAGCCCCAGCATTTT. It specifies CAISDLGSGNQPQHF.

The CDR3 DNA is TGTGCCAGCGATGGACAGGGATTCGGGACCAGCGAGCAGTACTTC. Residues: CASDGQGFGTSEQYF. The chain is built from TRBV2 and TRBJ2-7, with 8 positions matching TRBD1. In germline, CDR1 is SNHLY, CDR2 FYNNEI. Germline trimming cut 8 bases from V and 6 bases from J; bases unmatched to any gene: 15. The CDR3 has 15 amino acids.

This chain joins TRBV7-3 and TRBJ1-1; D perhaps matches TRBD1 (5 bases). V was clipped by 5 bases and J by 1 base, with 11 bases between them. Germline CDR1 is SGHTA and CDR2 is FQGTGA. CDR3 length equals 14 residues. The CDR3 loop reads CASSPQGSNTEAFF. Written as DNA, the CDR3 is TGTGCCAGCAGCCCTCAGGGTTCGAACACTGAAGCTTTCTTT.

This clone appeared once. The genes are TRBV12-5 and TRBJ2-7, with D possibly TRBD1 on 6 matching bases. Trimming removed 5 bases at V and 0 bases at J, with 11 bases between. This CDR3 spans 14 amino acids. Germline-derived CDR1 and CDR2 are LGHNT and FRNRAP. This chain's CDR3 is CASGPQGRSYEQYF. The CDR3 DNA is TGTGCTAGTGGTCCACAGGGACGCTCCTACGAGCAGTACTTC.

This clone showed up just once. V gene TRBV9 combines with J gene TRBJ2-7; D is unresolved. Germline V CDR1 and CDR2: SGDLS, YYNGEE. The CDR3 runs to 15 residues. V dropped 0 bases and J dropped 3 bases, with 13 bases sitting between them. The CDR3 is CASSVDGTSHYEQYF. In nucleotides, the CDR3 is TGTGCCAGCAGCGTAGACGGAACCAGCCACTACGAGCAGTACTTC. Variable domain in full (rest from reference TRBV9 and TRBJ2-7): DSGVTQTPKHLITATGQRVTLRCSPRSGDLSVYWYQQSLDQGLQFLIQYYNGEERAKGNILERFSAQQFPDLHSELNLSSLELGDSALYFCASSVDGTSHYEQYFGPGTRLTVT.